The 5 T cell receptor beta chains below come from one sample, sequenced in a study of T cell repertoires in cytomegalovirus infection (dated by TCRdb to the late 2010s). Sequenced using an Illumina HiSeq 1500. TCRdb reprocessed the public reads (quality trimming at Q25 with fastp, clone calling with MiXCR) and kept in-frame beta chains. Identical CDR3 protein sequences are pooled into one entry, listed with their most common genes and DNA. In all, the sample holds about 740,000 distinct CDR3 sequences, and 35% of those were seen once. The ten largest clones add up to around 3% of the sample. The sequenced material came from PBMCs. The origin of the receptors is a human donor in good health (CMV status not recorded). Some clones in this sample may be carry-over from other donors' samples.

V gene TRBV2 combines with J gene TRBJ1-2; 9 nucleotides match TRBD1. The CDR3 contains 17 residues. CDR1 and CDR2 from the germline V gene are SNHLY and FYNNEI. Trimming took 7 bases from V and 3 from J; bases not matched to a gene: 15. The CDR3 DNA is TGTGCCAGCACTCCCCCCTCACAGGGGGCTTGGGACTATGGCTACACCTTC. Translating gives CASTPPSQGAWDYGYTF.

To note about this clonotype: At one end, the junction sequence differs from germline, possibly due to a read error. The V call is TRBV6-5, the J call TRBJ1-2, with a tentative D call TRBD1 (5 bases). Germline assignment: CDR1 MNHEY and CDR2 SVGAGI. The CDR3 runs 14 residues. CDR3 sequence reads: CASSYGGSNSGYTF. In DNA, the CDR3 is TGTGCCAGCAGTTACGGGGGGTCTAACTCTGGCTACACCTTC.

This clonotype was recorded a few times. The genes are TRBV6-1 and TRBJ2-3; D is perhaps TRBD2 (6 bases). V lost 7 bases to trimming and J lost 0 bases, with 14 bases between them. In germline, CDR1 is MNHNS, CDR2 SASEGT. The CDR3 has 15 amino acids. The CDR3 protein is CASTKRRESTDTQYF. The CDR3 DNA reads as TGTGCCAGCACCAAACGGAGGGAGAGCACAGATACGCAGTATTTT.

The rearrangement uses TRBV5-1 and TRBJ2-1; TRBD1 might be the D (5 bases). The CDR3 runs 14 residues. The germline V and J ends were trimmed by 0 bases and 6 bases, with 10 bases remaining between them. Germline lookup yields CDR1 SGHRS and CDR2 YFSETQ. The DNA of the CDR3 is TGCGCCAGCAGCTTGGTTTTAGGGGTCAATGAGCAGTTCTTC. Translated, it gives CASSLVLGVNEQFF.

CDR3: CASGQGSNQPQHF. The DNA for the CDR3 is TGTGCCTCGGGACAGGGGAGCAATCAGCCCCAGCATTTT. The V call is TRBV10-3, the J call TRBJ1-5, with 10 bases fitting TRBD1. CDR3 length equals 13 residues. Germline trimming cut 11 bases from V and 1 base from J; bases unmatched to any gene: 2. Germline lookup yields CDR1 ENHRY and CDR2 SYGVKD.